This T cell receptor beta chain came from a study of T cell responses to AZD1222 COVID-19 vaccine. Points from the study as a whole: Vaccine-associated CD4 TCRs ranged over spike, dominating at 160-218 and 743-854. Clonal diversity was possibly underestimated; the donors were predominantly white British and more often female. Nearly half of spike-specific TCRs reportedly target unmutated variant regions. Sampling captured repertoires only after the peak T cell response.

A single count supports this clone. Its antigen is not identified. This CDR3 is also generated by other DNA sequences in the sample. Method: immunoSEQ multiplex PCR; TCRdb's copy keeps in-frame clones and lacks some. The sample has 120,000 to 150,000 clones, approximately 88% seen once. The ends were cut back, 0 bases at V and 0 bases at J, with 8 bases in the middle. This CDR3 region has 15 residues. Germline loops: CDR1 MNHEY, CDR2 SVGAGI. The J gene is TRBJ1-1, the V gene TRBV6-5, with D perhaps matching TRBD1 (5 bases). This sequence originates from an adult in good health. The specimen was peripheral blood, collected on day 0 of AZD1222 vaccination. The CDR3 here is CASSYSGGMNTEAFF. The CDR3 coding sequence is TGTGCCAGCAGTTACTCCGGGGGAATGAACACTGAAGCTTTCTTT.